The next 27 T cell receptor beta chains were all read from a single sample in a study of CD8 T cells in Susac syndrome. Random hexamers primed reverse transcription of roughly 0.5 to 1 ug RNA. TCRdb re-called the immunoSEQ multiplex PCR reads through MiXCR, storing one row per CDR3 protein. Of about 180,000 distinct CDR3 sequences in the sample, more than 90% were seen once. The sample was CD4+ T cells from PBMCs. The receptor set was obtained from a human donor with multiple sclerosis.

The chain has TRBV30 and TRBJ2-7; TRBD1 agrees at 7 bases. This CDR3 has 15 residues. From germline, CDR1 is GTSNPN and CDR2 SVGIG (reference sequence). J was trimmed by 3 bases and V by 0 bases; bases with no gene match: 8. The CDR3 protein is CAWSVGLGQNYEQYF. DNA for the CDR3: TGTGCCTGGAGTGTAGGGCTGGGACAGAACTACGAGCAGTACTTC.

This chain connects TRBV9 to TRBJ2-7; 9 nucleotides line up with TRBD1. The length of the CDR3 is 15 residues. Per germline, CDR1 SGDLS and CDR2 YYNGEE. The V gene end was trimmed by 4 bases and the J gene end by 4 bases; junction bases not matched to a gene: 9. CDR3 nucleotides: TGTGCCAGCAGCTCTCGCGGGACAGGGTCGTACGAGCAGTACTTC. Residues: CASSSRGTGSYEQYF.

This chain links TRBV6-5 with TRBJ2-5; 12 positions agree with TRBD1. In germline, CDR1 is MNHEY, CDR2 SVGAGI. The CDR3 runs 15 residues. The V and J ends lost 6 bases and 5 bases, in that order; junction bases with no gene match: 7. This chain's CDR3 is CASRGTGGYEETQYF. The CDR3 coding sequence is TGTGCCAGCAGAGGGACAGGGGGCTATGAGGAGACCCAGTACTTC.

The chain uses TRBV7-2 and TRBJ2-2; D is uncertain. V was pared by 4 bases and J by 1 base, with 10 bases between. CDR3 length equals 15 residues. Per the germline V gene, CDR1 is SGHTA and CDR2 is FQGNSA. CDR3 region: CASSSSRLNTGELFF. CDR3 DNA: TGTGCCAGCAGCTCCTCTAGACTGAACACCGGGGAGCTGTTTTTT.

This chain joins TRBV7-9 and TRBJ2-7, with D perhaps matching TRBD1 (6 bases). Trimming stripped 1 base from V and 1 base from J, with 8 bases between. This CDR3 contains 14 residues. CDR1 is SEHNR, CDR2 FQNEAQ, per germline (reference sequence). Here the CDR3 reads CASSLGRGSYEQYF. In DNA form, the CDR3 reads TGTGCCAGCAGCTTAGGAAGGGGGTCCTACGAGCAGTACTTC.

The chain carries TRBV11-1 and TRBJ2-1; 10 nucleotides match TRBD2. The CDR3 runs to 15 residues. V shed 3 bases, J shed 6 bases, and the junction held 5 bases outside the gene matches. Germline values: CDR1 SGHAT, CDR2 FQDESV (reference sequence). For the CDR3, the DNA is TGTGCCAGCAGCTTCCTAGCGGGGGTTTTCAATGAGCAGTTCTTC. This sequence encodes CASSFLAGVFNEQFF.

The chain uses TRBV6-1 and TRBJ1-6, with a possible D match to TRBD1 (5 bases). Germline loops: CDR1 MNHNS, CDR2 SASEGT. Trimming removed 6 bases from V and 0 bases from J, with 12 bases in between. This CDR3 spans 16 amino acids. CDR3 amino acids: CASRLQVASYNSPLHF. CDR3 coding DNA: TGTGCCAGCAGACTACAGGTAGCCTCCTATAATTCACCCCTCCACTTT.

Of note for this clonotype: The junction departs from germline at one end; a sequencing error may be responsible. The CDR3 sequence: CATSDRMVHSGGADTQYF. CDR3 coding DNA: TGTGCCACCAGTGATCGAATGGTTCATAGCGGGGGGGCAGATACGCAGTATTTT. V and J are TRBV10-3 and TRBJ2-3; the match to TRBD2 covers 11 bases. This CDR3 has 18 amino acids. Germline V gene data show CDR1 as ENHRY and CDR2 as SYGVKD.

The V call is TRBV7-6, the J call TRBJ2-7; a weak D match, TRBD1 (5 bases). CDR3 length equals 14 residues. V shed 2 bases and J shed 0 bases, with 8 bases lying between them. Looked up from germline, CDR1 is SGHVS and CDR2 is FNYEAQ. The CDR3 loop is CASSLTDSSYEQYF. For the CDR3, the DNA is TGTGCCAGCAGCTTAACCGACAGCTCCTACGAGCAGTACTTC.

The J gene is TRBJ2-7, the V gene TRBV6-5, with D perhaps TRBD1 or TRBD2 (5 bases each). The CDR3 extends over 14 amino acids. Trimming removed 5 bases from V and 3 bases from J, with 14 bases in between. Germline assignment: CDR1 MNHEY and CDR2 SVGAGI. In DNA form, the CDR3 reads TGTGCCAGCAGTAGAACCGGGACCAACTACGAGCAGTACTTC. This translates into CASSRTGTNYEQYF.

This sequence joins TRBV20-1 and TRBJ2-3, with TRBD2 identical over 10 bases. Germline-derived CDR1 and CDR2 are DFQATT and SNEGSKA (reference sequence). The CDR3 sequence is 14 residues long. J was trimmed by 4 bases and V by 5 bases; bases with no gene match: 6. For the CDR3, the DNA is TGCAGTGCTCGTACTAGCGGGGAGGCAGATACGCAGTATTTT. It is translated as CSARTSGEADTQYF.

Concerning this clonotype: A junction boundary mismatches the germline segment, possibly from a read error. The chain is built from TRBV30 and TRBJ1-6; no reliable D call. This CDR3 region has 8 residues. Germline assignment: CDR1 GTSNPN and CDR2 SVGIG (reference sequence). The CDR3 DNA follows: TGTGCCTACTATTCAGTGTACTTT. Protein sequence: CAYYSVYF.

The chain has TRBV29-1 and TRBJ2-7; tentative D call: TRBD2 (6 bases). Germline V gene data show CDR1 as SQVTM and CDR2 as ANQGSEA. Trimming left V 1 base short and J 7 bases short, with 11 bases between. The CDR3 spans 12 residues. CDR3 amino acids: CSVEGRGDEQYF. The CDR3 region has the DNA TGCAGCGTTGAAGGACGCGGGGATGAGCAGTACTTC.

The chain links TRBV19 to TRBJ2-1; D is possibly TRBD2 (6 bases). CDR3 length: 15 amino acids. CDR1 is LNHDA and CDR2 is SQIVND in the germline V gene (reference sequence). V lost 3 bases to trimming and J lost 6 bases, with 15 bases between them. The DNA for the CDR3 is TGTGCCAGTAGTATGTGGAGCGGGCGCGGCAATGAGCAGTTCTTC. Its protein is CASSMWSGRGNEQFF.

J is TRBJ1-2 and V is TRBV20-1; possible D gene TRBD1, 6 bases. CDR1 and CDR2 from the germline V gene are DFQATT and SNEGSKA (reference sequence). There are 14 residues in the CDR3. V lost 5 bases and J lost 2, with 15 bases in between. The CDR3 region is CSAHTGLTNYGYTF. In nucleotides, the CDR3 is TGCAGTGCTCACACAGGGCTCACGAACTATGGCTACACCTTC.

The V gene is TRBV30, the J gene TRBJ1-2; 11 bases are shared with TRBD1. This CDR3 region has 14 residues. Germline values: CDR1 GTSNPN, CDR2 SVGIG (reference sequence). The ends lost 8 bases at V and 6 bases at J; junction bases unmatched: 11. CDR3 nucleotides: TGTGCCGGACCACCGGGACAGGGGGACCATGGCTACACCTTC. It codes for CAGPPGQGDHGYTF.

The V gene is TRBV9, the J gene TRBJ1-2; D might be TRBD1 (5 bases). Germline loops: CDR1 SGDLS, CDR2 YYNGEE. The CDR3 spans 16 residues. V shed 4 bases and J shed 0 bases, with 16 bases lying between them. CDR3 coding DNA: TGTGCCAGCAGCCGGGACGCCCAAGGAGCTAACTATGGCTACACCTTC. The encoded protein is CASSRDAQGANYGYTF.

The chain carries TRBV3-1 and TRBJ2-3, with a weak D call TRBD1 (6 bases). The CDR3 length is 16 residues. Germline V gene sequence: CDR1 LGHDT, CDR2 YNNKEL (reference sequence). Trimming removed 1 base from V and 2 bases from J, with 13 bases in between. DNA for the CDR3: TGTGCCAGCAGCCAAGCTCGGACAGCCTTCACAGATACGCAGTATTTT. This translates into CASSQARTAFTDTQYF.

V is TRBV7-8 and J is TRBJ1-5; D unresolved. V lost 5 bases to trimming and J lost 5 bases, with 13 bases between them. CDR3 size: 14 residues. Germline V CDR1 and CDR2: SGHVS, FQNEAQ. CDR3 bases: TGTGCCAGCAGCCGCAGATTGCAGGATCAGCCCCAGCATTTT. It translates to CASSRRLQDQPQHF.

The V gene is TRBV29-1, the J gene TRBJ2-2; 8 nucleotides agree with TRBD2. Germline-derived CDR1 and CDR2 are SQVTM and ANQGSEA. V was pared by 5 bases and J by 7 bases, with 9 bases of the junction left unmatched. This CDR3 is built from 14 residues. The CDR3 protein is CSVLPGGLGGELFF. CDR3 bases: TGCAGCGTTCTCCCGGGGGGGCTCGGCGGGGAGCTGTTTTTT.

Concerning this clonotype itself: The junction shows a germline mismatch at one end, possibly a read error. V is TRBV7-2 and J is TRBJ2-1, with TRBD2 matching over 9 bases. This CDR3 region has 16 residues. Looked up from germline, CDR1 is SGHTA and CDR2 is FQGNSA. CDR3 coding DNA: TGTGCCAGCAGCCTAGCGGGCGGGGGGGCCGATGGTGAGCAGTTCTTC. This gives the protein CASSLAGGGADGEQFF.

V is TRBV2 and J is TRBJ1-2, with 8 bases that match TRBD1. J gave up 5 bases and V 6 bases, and 2 bases lay outside the gene matches. The CDR3 spans 12 residues. CDR1 and CDR2 (germline): SNHLY, FYNNEI. This CDR3 is CASRGQAYGYTF. CDR3 coding DNA: TGTGCCAGCAGGGGACAGGCTTATGGCTACACCTTC.

This clonotype came up once. This sequence joins TRBV12-3 or TRBV12-4 and TRBJ2-2, with D possibly being TRBD2 (7 bases). CDR3 length equals 15 residues. The V gene lost 0 bases and the J gene lost 5 bases, with 10 bases spanning the gap. For the CDR3, the DNA is TGTGCCAGCAGTTTAGCGGGGGGGCAGACCGGGGAGCTGTTTTTT. Protein product: CASSLAGGQTGELFF.

V gene TRBV9 combines with J gene TRBJ1-6, with 7 bases aligning to TRBD1. Germline lookup yields CDR1 SGDLS and CDR2 YYNGEE. V shed 4 bases, J shed 9 bases, and the junction held 19 bases outside the gene matches. The CDR3 spans 18 residues. CDR3 region: CASSPQLPSRGVSSPLHF. The CDR3 DNA follows: TGTGCCAGCAGCCCACAACTCCCTAGCAGGGGGGTTAGTTCACCCCTCCACTTT.

The chain is built from TRBV19 and TRBJ2-3; TRBD2 matches at 11 bases. The length of the CDR3 is 17 residues. The V and J ends lost 6 bases and 9 bases, in that order; junction bases with no gene match: 17. Germline-derived CDR1 and CDR2 are LNHDA and SQIVND (reference sequence). CDR3 sequence reads: CASSRIPTSGGGGTQYF. CDR3 sequence (DNA): TGTGCCAGTAGCCGAATCCCCACTAGCGGGGGAGGAGGGACGCAGTATTTT.

The V call is TRBV9, the J call TRBJ2-3; 7 bases align to TRBD2. CDR1 and CDR2 from the germline V gene are SGDLS and YYNGEE. The V gene end was trimmed by 4 bases and the J gene end by 2 bases; junction bases not matched to a gene: 10. This CDR3 spans 16 amino acids. The CDR3 DNA follows: TGTGCCAGCAGCTCGAAAAAGCGGGAAACCACAGATACGCAGTATTTT. It yields the protein CASSSKKRETTDTQYF.

V is TRBV6-6 and J is TRBJ2-7, with D perhaps matching TRBD1 or TRBD2 (6 bases each). The V and J ends lost 6 bases and 6 bases respectively, with 18 bases between them. CDR3 length: 14 residues. Per germline, CDR1 MNHNY and CDR2 SVGAGI (reference sequence). DNA of the CDR3: TGTGCCAGCAGAGATACAGGAGGGGGAGGCGAGCAGTACTTC. Translation: CASRDTGGGGEQYF.